This paragraph covers one T cell receptor (beta chain) sequence. Its antigen is still unknown. The data originate from a study of OX40 agonist ivuxolimab in advanced cancers. Notes on the study in general: Which antigen the expanded peripheral T cells recognized is unknown.

The CDR3 covers 16 residues. The germline gives CDR1 LGHNA, CDR2 YNFKEQ. The V and J ends lost 1 base and 4 bases respectively, with 14 bases between them. Sequenced by immunoSEQ multiplex PCR; TCRdb stores in-frame clones only, minus some. The data hold some 47,000 clones, with more than 70% observed a single time. Sampled blood was obtained at baseline, cycle 4 day 1, and cycle 7 day 1. The sequence was collected from an adult with an advanced solid tumor such as melanoma, head and neck, liver or kidney cancer. The rearrangement joins TRBV4-2 to TRBJ2-1, with D possibly TRBD2 on 7 matching bases. This specimen consisted of CD4+ or CD8+ T cells sorted from blood, obtained in a trial of the OX40 agonist ivuxolimab. CDR3 residues: CASSQGLQGLYNEQFF. CDR3 nucleotide sequence: TGTGCCAGCAGCCAAGGATTACAGGGACTATACAATGAGCAGTTCTTC.